Below are 25 T cell receptor beta chains sequenced from a single sample in a study of blood T cell repertoires in COVID-19. Some clones are missing from TCRdb's copy, which holds only in-frame ones; the method was immunoSEQ multiplex PCR. This sample has approximately 440,000 clones, with about 85% found just once. Source material: PBMCs or T cells enriched from blood (not recorded which). All receptors come from a woman aged 18-29 years who had recovered from COVID-19.

This clone appeared once. The V call is TRBV30, the J call TRBJ1-6, with 9 nucleotides matching TRBD1. Losses at the gene ends were 0 bases for V and 13 bases for J; bases not matched to a gene: 7. The CDR3 is 14 amino acids. CDR1 and CDR2 from the germline V gene are GTSNPN and SVGIG (reference sequence). Here the CDR3 reads CAWSVQGAEIPLHF. The CDR3 nucleotides read TGTGCCTGGAGTGTACAGGGGGCAGAAATTCCCCTCCACTTT. Complete variable domain (other parts from reference TRBV30 and TRBJ1-6): SQTIHQWPATLVQPVGSPLSLECTVEGTSNPNLYWYRQAAGRGLQLLFYSVGIGQISSEVPQNLSASRPQDRQFILSSKKLLLSDSGFYLCAWSVQGAEIPLHFGNGTRLTVT.

The chain employs TRBV7-2 and TRBJ2-7, with TRBD2 matching over 8 bases. The CDR3 is 16 residues long. CDR1 and CDR2 (germline): SGHTA, FQGNSA. The trim removed 0 bases at V and 8 bases at J, leaving 12 bases unmatched. The CDR3 reads CASSLAGSGVSLKQYF. The CDR3 DNA reads as TGTGCCAGCAGCTTAGCGGGTAGCGGGGTATCCCTGAAGCAGTACTTC.

The V call is TRBV12-3 or TRBV12-4, the J call TRBJ1-1, with D uncertain. V lost 5 bases and J 2 bases, leaving 9 bases between the germline ends. This CDR3 is 13 amino acids long. The CDR3 protein is CASSQYPNTEAFF. For the CDR3, the DNA is TGTGCCAGCAGTCAGTACCCAAACACTGAAGCTTTCTTT.

This clone was detected only a few times. The gene calls are TRBV5-1 and TRBJ2-7; the match to TRBD2 covers 11 bases. The CDR3 extends over 17 amino acids. Per the germline V gene, CDR1 is SGHRS and CDR2 is YFSETQ. Trimming took 1 base from V and 2 from J; bases not matched to a gene: 8. The CDR3 nucleotides are TGCGCCAGCAGCTTGTTTGTGACTAGCGGGGCCCCCTACGAGCAGTACTTC. It encodes CASSLFVTSGAPYEQYF. Full variable domain (remainder filled in from reference TRBV5-1 and TRBJ2-7): KAGVTQTPRYLIKTRGQQVTLSCSPISGHRSVSWYQQTPGQGLQFLFEYFSETQRNKGNFPGRFSGRQFSNSRSEMNVSTLELGDSALYLCASSLFVTSGAPYEQYFGPGTRLTVT.

V gene TRBV2 combines with J gene TRBJ1-1; unclear D gene. CDR1 and CDR2 from the germline V gene are SNHLY and FYNNEI. The CDR3 contains 15 residues. V gave up 4 bases and J gave up 2 bases, with 14 bases separating them. Here the CDR3 DNA reads TGTGCCAGCAGTGTAGGAGGAGGGTCTAACACTGAAGCTTTCTTT. Protein: CASSVGGGSNTEAFF. Complete variable domain (other parts from reference TRBV2 and TRBJ1-1): EPEVTQTPSHQVTQMGQEVILRCVPISNHLYFYWYRQILGQKVEFLVSFYNNEISEKSEIFDDQFSVERPDGSNFTLKIRSTKLEDSAMYFCASSVGGGSNTEAFFGQGTRLTVV.

This sequence joins TRBV5-4 and TRBJ2-7; 8 bases align to TRBD2. Germline values: CDR1 SGHNT, CDR2 YYREEE (reference sequence). Germline trimming cut 3 bases from V and 6 bases from J; bases unmatched to any gene: 11. The CDR3 is 15 amino acids. The CDR3 DNA sequence: TGTGCCAGCAGCTCGCTCGGGGGGGATTTAAGCGAGCAGTACTTC. It codes for CASSSLGGDLSEQYF.

The chain couples TRBV7-9 to TRBJ1-2, with 8 positions matching TRBD1. Germline V gives CDR1 SEHNR, CDR2 FQNEAQ (reference sequence). There are 16 residues in the CDR3. Trimming cost V 1 base and J 7 bases; bases outside gene matches: 11. The CDR3 sequence is CASSLVEPGQGRGYTF. In DNA, the CDR3 is TGTGCCAGCAGCTTAGTAGAGCCCGGACAGGGACGTGGCTACACCTTC.

The chain uses TRBV7-9 and TRBJ2-1, with 10 bases lining up with TRBD1. The CDR3 spans 14 residues. Germline trimming cut 4 bases from V and 9 bases from J; bases unmatched to any gene: 6. The germline V gene encodes CDR1 SEHNR and CDR2 FQNEAQ (reference sequence). CDR3 bases: TGTGCCAGCAGCTGGACAGGGGGTTTAGGTGAGCAGTTCTTC. Translating gives CASSWTGGLGEQFF.

The V gene is TRBV28, the J gene TRBJ1-4; D possibly corresponds to TRBD1 (5 bases). V gave up 6 bases and J gave up 3 bases, with 20 bases separating them. The CDR3 runs to 17 residues. Germline loops: CDR1 MDHEN, CDR2 SYDVKM. Here the CDR3 reads CASRPHGGVASNEKLFF. The DNA of the CDR3 is TGTGCCAGCAGACCCCATGGGGGGGTTGCGTCTAATGAAAAACTGTTTTTT.

This chain connects TRBV6-5 to TRBJ2-7, with D perhaps TRBD1 (5 bases). Germline V lookup: CDR1 MNHEY, CDR2 SVGAGI. The CDR3 consists of 12 residues. V lost 10 bases and J lost 3, with 13 bases in between. CDR3 region: CAIKGILYEQYF. The DNA of the CDR3 is TGTGCCATCAAGGGGATCCTCTACGAGCAGTACTTC.

The chain carries TRBV4-1 and TRBJ2-1; 8 bases are shared with TRBD2. Germline V gene lookup returns CDR1 MGHRA and CDR2 YSYEKL. The CDR3 runs to 18 residues. The J segment lost 0 bases and the V segment lost 1 base, leaving 8 bases of the junction unmatched. CDR3 sequence: CASSQANLLAVSYNEQFF. The CDR3 bases are TGCGCCAGCAGCCAAGCGAATTTACTAGCGGTCTCCTACAATGAGCAGTTCTTC.

The chain employs TRBV4-1 and TRBJ2-7; D is perhaps TRBD1 (6 bases). The CDR3 extends over 16 amino acids. Looked up from germline, CDR1 is MGHRA and CDR2 is YSYEKL. V was shortened by 0 bases and J by 2 bases, with 14 bases between the two germline ends. This CDR3 reads CASSQDGIGDTYEQYF. The CDR3, as DNA: TGCGCCAGCAGCCAAGATGGAATCGGGGACACCTACGAGCAGTACTTC.

The rearrangement joins TRBV20-1 to TRBJ2-7; no firm D call. CDR1 is DFQATT, CDR2 SNEGSKA, per germline (reference sequence). The ends were cut back, 5 bases at V and 0 bases at J, with 5 bases in the middle. There are 11 residues in the CDR3. Written as DNA, the CDR3 is TGCAGTGCTGTGAGCTCCTACGAGCAGTACTTC. Translation: CSAVSSYEQYF.

The chain joins TRBV5-1 to TRBJ1-1, with 11 bases fitting TRBD1. Germline V CDR1 and CDR2: SGHRS, YFSETQ. The CDR3 totals 18 residues. The ends lost 0 bases at V and 1 base at J; junction bases unmatched: 8. The CDR3 region has the DNA TGCGCCAGCAGCTTGGCCCGGACAGGGGGCGTGGGGAACACTGAAGCTTTCTTT. It translates to CASSLARTGGVGNTEAFF.

The chain combines TRBV19 with TRBJ2-2; D gene ambiguous. Per the germline V gene, CDR1 is LNHDA and CDR2 is SQIVND (reference sequence). Deletions cut 9 bases from V and 6 bases from J, with 11 bases between. The CDR3 spans 12 residues. Here the CDR3 DNA reads TGTGCCAGCAATATAGCTCCCGGGGAGCTGTTTTTT. This gives the protein CASNIAPGELFF. Full variable domain (outside the CDR3, taken from reference TRBV19 and TRBJ2-2): DGGITQSPKYLFRKEGQNVTLSCEQNLNHDAMYWYRQDPGQGLRLIYYSQIVNDFQKGDIAEGYSVSREKKESFPLTVTSAQKNPTAFYLCASNIAPGELFFGEGSRLTVL.

This chain uses TRBV28 with TRBJ1-2, with 7 bases fitting TRBD1. Unmatched junction bases numbered 5, after V lost 2 bases and J lost 8 bases. Germline CDR1 MDHEN, CDR2 SYDVKM. The CDR3 runs to 13 residues. The DNA of the CDR3 is TGTGCCAGCAGTTTACAGGGGGAAGGCGGCTACACCTTC. Its translation: CASSLQGEGGYTF.

The rearrangement links TRBV5-1 to TRBJ2-7, with a possible D match to TRBD1 (7 bases). CDR1 and CDR2 from the germline V gene are SGHRS and YFSETQ. Trimming removed 0 bases from V and 3 bases from J, with 13 bases in between. The CDR3 extends over 15 amino acids. CDR3 residues: CASSLAQGGNYEQYF. CDR3 sequence (DNA): TGCGCCAGCAGCTTGGCGCAGGGGGGCAACTACGAGCAGTACTTC.

The gene calls are TRBV28 and TRBJ1-3; 10 bases agree with TRBD1. The germline V gene encodes CDR1 MDHEN and CDR2 SYDVKM. The CDR3 runs 15 residues. J was trimmed by 6 bases and V by 5 bases; bases with no gene match: 7. The CDR3 DNA sequence: TGTGCCAGCAGTGGTCCGGGACAGGGGACAAACACCATATATTTT. This translates into CASSGPGQGTNTIYF. Based on the CDR3 plus reference TRBV28 and TRBJ1-3, the full variable domain is DVKVTQSSRYLVKRTGEKVFLECVQDMDHENMFWYRQDPGLGLRLIYFSYDVKMKEKGDIPEGYSVSREKKERFSLILESASTNQTSMYLCASSGPGQGTNTIYFGEGSWLTVV.

The CDR3 protein is CASSASGEGNVLTF. CDR3 nucleotide sequence: TGTGCCAGCAGCGCATCGGGGGAGGGCAACGTCCTGACTTTC. The rearrangement uses TRBV2 and TRBJ2-6; TRBD2 matches 7 bases. The V gene's germline CDR1 is SNHLY and CDR2 FYNNEI. There are 14 residues in the CDR3. V lost 6 bases, J lost 9 bases, and 8 bases stayed unmatched. Based on the CDR3 plus reference TRBV2 and TRBJ2-6, the full variable domain is EPEVTQTPSHQVTQMGQEVILRCVPISNHLYFYWYRQILGQKVEFLVSFYNNEISEKSEIFDDQFSVERPDGSNFTLKIRSTKLEDSAMYFCASSASGEGNVLTFGAGSRLTVL.

The chain joins TRBV3-1 (or the pseudogene TRBV3-2) to TRBJ1-6; 9 bases are a match to TRBD1. Per germline, CDR1 LGHDT and CDR2 YNNKEL (reference sequence). The CDR3 length is 12 residues. V was clipped by 9 bases and J by 14 bases; unmatched bases: 8. CDR3 nucleotides: TGTGCCAGACACAGGGGGCTTTTTGCCCTCCACTTT. Its protein product is CARHRGLFALHF.

The J gene is TRBJ1-5, the V gene TRBV10-1; tentatively, D is TRBD1 (5 bases). The V gene lost 7 bases and the J gene lost 5 bases, with 12 bases spanning the gap. The CDR3 is 13 residues long. Per germline, CDR1 WNHNN and CDR2 SYGVQD (reference sequence). The CDR3 spells CASNPTGDQPQHF. The CDR3 DNA follows: TGCGCCAGCAATCCGACGGGGGATCAGCCCCAGCATTTT.

The rearrangement joins TRBV7-9 to TRBJ1-2; 7 bases align to TRBD1. Germline V gene sequence: CDR1 SEHNR, CDR2 FQNEAQ (reference sequence). The CDR3 has 15 amino acids. The junction had 11 bases not matched to a gene; V was cut back by 4 bases and J by 6 bases. CDR3 in DNA: TGTGCCAGCAGCTCGGTAGGACAGGAAGTCAATGGCTACACCTTC. Protein product: CASSSVGQEVNGYTF.

This chain uses TRBV29-1 with TRBJ2-5; 8 bases map to TRBD2. The CDR3 covers 14 residues. After removal of 1 base from V and 8 bases from J, the junction contained 9 bases not matched to a gene. The germline gives CDR1 SQVTM, CDR2 ANQGSEA. In nucleotides, the CDR3 is TGCAGCGTTGAAGGCGCTGGACTAGCTGAAACCCAGTACTTC. It encodes CSVEGAGLAETQYF.

The gene calls are TRBV5-4 and TRBJ2-7; 7 bases are a match to TRBD1. The CDR3 runs 15 residues. The V and J ends lost 4 bases and 4 bases, in that order; junction bases with no gene match: 11. CDR1 and CDR2 from the germline V gene are SGHNT and YYREEE (reference sequence). This chain's CDR3 is CASSPNRDSLYEQYF. The DNA for the CDR3 is TGTGCCAGCAGCCCGAACCGGGACAGCCTATACGAGCAGTACTTC.

CDR3 region: CASSLGFNYEQYF. As DNA, the CDR3 is TGTGCCAGCAGTTTGGGCTTCAACTACGAGCAGTACTTC. V is TRBV12-3 or TRBV12-4 and J is TRBJ2-7; D gene ambiguous. The CDR3 loop spans 13 amino acids. V was clipped by 3 bases and J by 3 bases, with 9 bases between them.